This T cell receptor (beta chain) was recorded in a study of blood T cell repertoires in COVID-19. At the level of the study: The samples span acute and convalescent COVID-19 from the United States, Italy and Spain.

Trimming pared 5 bases from V and 3 bases from J, leaving 16 bases between. This CDR3 has 15 residues. Germline assignment: CDR1 SGHDN and CDR2 FVKESK. As processed by the authors: Nucleated cell number was recorded as an estimate derived from reference gene primer amplification. Measured with immunoSEQ multiplex PCR; TCRdb has only the in-frame clones, and not every one. Clonal size and the V and J genes are those of that table, whereas D and trimming came from the DNA. The table lists 150,000 to 200,000 clones, roughly 80% of them singletons. This TCR came from a man in his sixties with active or convalescent COVID-19. This rearrangement joins TRBV14 to TRBJ1-1; D is unresolved. Sequenced: peripheral blood. CDR3 DNA sequence: TGTGCCAGCAGCAAGCTATTGCCGAGGGACACTGAAGCTTTCTTT. This encodes CASSKLLPRDTEAFF.